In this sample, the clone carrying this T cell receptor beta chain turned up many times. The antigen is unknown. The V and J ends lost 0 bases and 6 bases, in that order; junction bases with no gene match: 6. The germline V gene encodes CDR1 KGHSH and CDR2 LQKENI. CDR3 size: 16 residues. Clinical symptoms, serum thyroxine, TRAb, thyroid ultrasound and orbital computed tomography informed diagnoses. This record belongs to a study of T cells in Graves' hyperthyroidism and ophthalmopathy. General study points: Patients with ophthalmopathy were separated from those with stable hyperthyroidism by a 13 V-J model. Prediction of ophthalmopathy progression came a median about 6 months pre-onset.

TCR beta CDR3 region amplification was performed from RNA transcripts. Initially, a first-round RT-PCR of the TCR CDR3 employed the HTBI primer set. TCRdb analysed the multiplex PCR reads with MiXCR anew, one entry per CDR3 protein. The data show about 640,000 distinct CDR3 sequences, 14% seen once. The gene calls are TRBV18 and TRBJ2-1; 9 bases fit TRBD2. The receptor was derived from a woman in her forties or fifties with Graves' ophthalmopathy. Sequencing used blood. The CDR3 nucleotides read TGTGCCAGCTCACCACCCGGCAGCGGGAGGAGCAATGAGCAGTTCTTC. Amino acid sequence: CASSPPGSGRSNEQFF.